This is a list of T cell receptor beta chains from one sample in a study of blood T cell repertoires in COVID-19. Libraries were prepared by immunoSEQ multiplex PCR; TCRdb keeps only in-frame clonotypes and omits some of them. This table has hundreds of thousands of clones, around four fifths appearing once. Material for sequencing was peripheral blood. The receptors were gathered from a woman over 75 with active or convalescent COVID-19. CDR3s include the opening cysteine and the closing phenylalanine or tryptophan. The D gene is left open where the match is weak. Clone size is shown for a subset of rows, as once, few, many or a class of expanded clone.

TRBJ2-3,TRBD1,TRBV5-1,-,CASSLQGTDSTDTQYF,TGCGCCAGCAGCCTCCAAGGGACAGACAGCACAGATACGCAGTATTTT
TRBJ1-2,-,TRBV4-3,many,CASSQDLAARGYTF,TGCGCCAGCAGCCAAGATTTGGCGGCGCGGGGCTACACCTTC
TRBJ2-7,-,TRBV10-3,-,CAISGTGTFYEQYF,TGTGCCATCAGTGGAACCGGGACTTTCTACGAGCAGTACTTC
TRBJ2-1,TRBD2,TRBV7-3,-,CASSLSGTSGGRNEQFF,TGTGCCAGCAGCTTAAGTGGGACTAGCGGGGGAAGGAATGAGCAGTTCTTC
TRBJ1-4,TRBD1,TRBV9,-,CASSVLGQGNEKLFF,TGTGCCAGCAGCGTACTTGGACAGGGGAATGAAAAACTGTTTTTT
TRBJ2-1,-,TRBV14,-,CASSHTLAKRGEQFF,TGTGCCAGCAGCCATACCCTAGCGAAGAGGGGTGAGCAGTTCTTC
TRBJ2-3,TRBD2,TRBV5-5,-,CASSPGGLAGADTQYF,TGTGCCAGCAGCCCTGGGGGACTAGCGGGAGCAGATACGCAGTATTTT
TRBJ1-1,-,TRBV9,-,CASSATGTEAFF,TGTGCCAGCAGCGCTACAGGGACTGAAGCTTTCTTT
TRBJ1-5,-,TRBV19,-,CASSTTGGGDNQPQHF,TGTGCCAGTAGTACCACGGGAGGAGGGGATAATCAGCCCCAGCATTTT
TRBJ2-1,-,TRBV18,-,CASSPPEYPVNEQFF,TGTGCCAGCTCACCACCGGAGTACCCCGTGAATGAGCAGTTCTTC
TRBJ1-4,-,TRBV2,few,CASSLRQVETNEKLFF,TGTGCCAGCAGTCTCCGGCAGGTGGAAACTAATGAAAAACTGTTTTTT
TRBJ1-2,TRBD1,TRBV27,-,CASSPTGVYGYTF,TGTGCCAGCAGCCCTACAGGGGTCTATGGCTACACCTTC
TRBJ2-1,-,TRBV5-4,-,CASSIGQISYNEQFF,TGTGCCAGCAGCATCGGACAGATCTCCTACAATGAGCAGTTCTTC
TRBJ2-1,TRBD2,TRBV6-4,once,CASSVQAGYNEQFF,TGTGCCAGCAGTGTTCAAGCGGGGTACAATGAGCAGTTCTTC
TRBJ2-5,-,TRBV9,-,CASSEQGTETQYF,TGTGCCAGCAGCGAACAGGGTACCGAGACCCAGTACTTC
TRBJ2-7,-,TRBV4-3,-,CASSQDQGRYEQYF,TGCGCCAGCAGCCAAGATCAGGGTCGATACGAGCAGTACTTC
TRBJ2-7,TRBD2,TRBV11-2,-,CASSSGGSFRSYEQYF,TGTGCCAGCAGTTCGGGGGGGAGCTTTCGATCCTACGAGCAGTACTTC
TRBJ2-7,TRBD2,TRBV19,-,CASSISSIAGASSTEQYF,TGTGCCAGTAGTATTAGTTCCATAGCGGGGGCCTCGTCCACCGAGCAGTACTTC
TRBJ1-2,TRBD1,TRBV19,-,CASWTGGDTNYGYTF,TGTGCCAGCTGGACAGGGGGAGATACTAACTATGGCTACACCTTC
TRBJ2-1,TRBD1,TRBV2,-,CASIRTGGLYNEQFF,TGTGCCAGCATTAGGACAGGGGGCCTCTACAATGAGCAGTTCTTC
TRBJ1-1,-,TRBV6-5,-,CASSQKMNTEAFF,TGTGCCAGCAGCCAGAAAATGAACACTGAAGCTTTCTTT
TRBJ2-7,TRBD1,TRBV27,few,CASRRDRGFDEQYF,TGTGCCAGCAGGCGGGACAGGGGGTTCGACGAGCAGTACTTC
TRBJ2-3,-,TRBV15,-,CATSRGRMTSTDTQYF,TGTGCCACCAGCAGAGGACGGATGACTAGCACAGATACGCAGTATTTT
TRBJ1-5,-,TRBV27,-,CASSEVFGNQPQHF,TGTGCCAGCAGTGAGGTTTTTGGCAATCAGCCCCAGCATTTT
TRBJ2-5,TRBD2,TRBV5-1,-,CASSLPSGSEETQYF,TGCGCCAGCAGCTTGCCTAGCGGGTCGGAAGAGACCCAGTACTTC
TRBJ1-3,-,TRBV3-1/TRBV3-2,-,CASSPPGEGNTIYF,TGTGCCAGCAGCCCGCCGGGTGAGGGAAACACCATATATTTT
TRBJ1-1,-,TRBV12-3/TRBV12-4,-,CASSLRQKEAFF,TGTGCCAGCAGTTTACGACAGAAAGAGGCTTTCTTT
TRBJ2-5,-,TRBV5-1,-,CASSLGGGLETQYF,TGCGCCAGCAGCCTAGGAGGGGGCTTGGAGACCCAGTACTTC
TRBJ2-5,TRBD1,TRBV15,-,CATRPRGLGETQYF,TGTGCCACCAGGCCCAGGGGGCTAGGAGAGACCCAGTACTTC
TRBJ2-3,TRBD2,TRBV5-4,-,CASSLGTSGGQAQYF,TGTGCCAGCAGCTTGGGGACTAGCGGGGGGCAAGCGCAGTATTTT
TRBJ2-7,-,TRBV29-1,-,CSVEDLQGGDYEQYF,TGCAGCGTTGAAGATCTCCAGGGTGGGGATTACGAGCAGTACTTC
TRBJ1-1,-,TRBV5-1,-,CASSLVAQGPDTEAFF,TGCGCCAGCAGCTTGGTCGCCCAGGGGCCTGACACTGAAGCTTTCTTT
TRBJ2-5,TRBD2,TRBV7-2,once,CASSFASGEGTQYF,TGTGCCAGCAGCTTTGCTAGCGGGGAAGGGACCCAGTACTTC
TRBJ2-6,-,TRBV5-1,-,CASSPPLTAGPGANVLTF,TGCGCCAGCAGCCCGCCCTTGACAGCTGGGCCCGGGGCCAACGTCCTGACTTTC
TRBJ2-7,TRBD2,TRBV10-1,few,CASSDTGGWYEQYF,TGCGCCAGCAGTGATACGGGAGGTTGGTACGAGCAGTACTTC
TRBJ2-1,TRBD2,TRBV6-2/TRBV6-3,-,CASSYVLSGAYNEQFF,TGTGCCAGCAGTTACGTCCTCAGCGGGGCCTACAATGAGCAGTTCTTC
TRBJ1-6,-,TRBV7-9,once,CASSLQGATNSPLHF,TGTGCCAGCAGCTTACAAGGGGCCACTAATTCACCCCTCCACTTT
TRBJ2-3,-,TRBV7-9,-,CASSAFQGNQGTDTQYF,TGTGCCAGCAGCGCCTTTCAGGGGAATCAAGGCACAGATACGCAGTATTTT
TRBJ2-2,-,TRBV4-2,-,CASSHGPRDFSTGELFF,TGTGCCAGCAGCCACGGACCCCGGGACTTCTCCACCGGGGAGCTGTTTTTT
TRBJ1-4,-,TRBV5-4,once,CASSRGHGEKLFF,TGTGCCAGCAGCCGCGGACACGGTGAAAAACTGTTTTTT
TRBJ2-5,TRBD2,TRBV9,-,CASSVLAGGSETQYF,TGTGCCAGCAGCGTTCTAGCGGGGGGGAGTGAGACCCAGTACTTC
TRBJ2-3,TRBD1,TRBV9,-,CASGSTGGTDTQYF,TGTGCCAGCGGCTCGACAGGGGGCACAGATACGCAGTATTTT
TRBJ1-6,-,TRBV6-2/TRBV6-3,-,CASSPTQGWNKNSPLHF,TGTGCCAGCAGCCCAACCCAGGGGTGGAATAAAAATTCACCCCTCCACTTT
TRBJ2-1,TRBD1,TRBV24-1,-,CATSDRPGQGKDEQFF,TGTGCCACCAGTGATCGCCCGGGACAGGGAAAGGATGAGCAGTTCTTC
TRBJ1-1,-,TRBV19,-,CASKYWTRMGTEAFF,TGTGCCAGTAAATATTGGACAAGGATGGGGACTGAAGCTTTCTTT
TRBJ2-5,TRBD2,TRBV7-9,once,CASSRDGTSGMETQYF,TGTGCCAGCAGCCGAGACGGGACTAGCGGGATGGAGACCCAGTACTTC
TRBJ2-7,-,TRBV28,few,CASSRLVTGSREQYF,TGTGCCAGCAGTCGACTAGTGACAGGGTCGAGGGAGCAGTACTTC
TRBJ2-1,TRBD1,TRBV6-5,-,CASSSGQSQFF,TGTGCCAGCAGTTCGGGACAGTCCCAGTTCTTC
TRBJ2-7,TRBD1,TRBV6-2/TRBV6-3,-,CASSAPGQGAYEQYF,TGTGCCAGCAGTGCACCGGGACAGGGGGCCTACGAGCAGTACTTC
TRBJ1-2,TRBD1,TRBV28,-,CASRQGGGSGGYTF,TGTGCCAGCAGACAGGGGGGCGGGTCGGGCGGCTACACCTTC
TRBJ2-5,-,TRBV6-5,-,CASSYSEAETQYF,TGTGCCAGCAGTTATAGTGAAGCGGAGACCCAGTACTTC
TRBJ1-2,-,TRBV2,-,CASSEPLSGRDYGYTF,TGTGCCAGCAGTGAACCCCTTAGCGGGAGGGACTATGGCTACACCTTC
TRBJ1-6,-,TRBV5-1,-,CASSFNLRSPLHF,TGCGCCAGCAGCTTTAACTTACGTTCACCCCTCCACTTT
TRBJ2-5,TRBD1,TRBV11-3,-,CASSLGDRAETQYF,TGTGCCAGCAGCTTGGGCGACAGGGCTGAGACCCAGTACTTC